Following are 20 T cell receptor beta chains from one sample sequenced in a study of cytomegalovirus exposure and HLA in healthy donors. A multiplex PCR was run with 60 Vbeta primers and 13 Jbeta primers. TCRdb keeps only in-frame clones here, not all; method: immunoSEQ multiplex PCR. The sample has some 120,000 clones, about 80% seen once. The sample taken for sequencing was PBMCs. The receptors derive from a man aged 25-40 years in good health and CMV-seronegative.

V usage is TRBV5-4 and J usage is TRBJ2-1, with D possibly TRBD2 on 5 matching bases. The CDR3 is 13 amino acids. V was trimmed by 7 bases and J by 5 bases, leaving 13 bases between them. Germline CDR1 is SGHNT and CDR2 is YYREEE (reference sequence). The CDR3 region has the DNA TGTGCCAGCCGCCCGGGGTCCAACAATGAGCAGTTCTTC. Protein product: CASRPGSNNEQFF.

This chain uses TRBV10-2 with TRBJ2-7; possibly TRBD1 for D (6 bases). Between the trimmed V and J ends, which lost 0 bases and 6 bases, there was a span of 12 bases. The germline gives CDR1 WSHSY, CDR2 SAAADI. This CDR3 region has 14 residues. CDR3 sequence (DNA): TGCGCCAGCAGTGAGTCTGGGGGCGCGAGCGAGCAGTACTTC. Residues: CASSESGGASEQYF.

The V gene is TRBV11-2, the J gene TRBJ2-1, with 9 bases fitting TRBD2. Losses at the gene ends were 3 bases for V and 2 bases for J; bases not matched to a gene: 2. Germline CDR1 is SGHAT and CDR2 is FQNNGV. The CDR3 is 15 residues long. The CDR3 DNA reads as TGTGCCAGCAGCTTGAGCGGGAGGACCTACAATGAGCAGTTCTTC. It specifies CASSLSGRTYNEQFF.

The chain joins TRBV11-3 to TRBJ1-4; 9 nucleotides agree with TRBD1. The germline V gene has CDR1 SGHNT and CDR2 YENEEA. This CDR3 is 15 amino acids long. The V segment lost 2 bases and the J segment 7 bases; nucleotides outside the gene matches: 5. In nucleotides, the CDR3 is TGTGCCAGCAGCTTAAGGGGACAGGGTGTTGAAAAACTGTTTTTT. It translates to CASSLRGQGVEKLFF.

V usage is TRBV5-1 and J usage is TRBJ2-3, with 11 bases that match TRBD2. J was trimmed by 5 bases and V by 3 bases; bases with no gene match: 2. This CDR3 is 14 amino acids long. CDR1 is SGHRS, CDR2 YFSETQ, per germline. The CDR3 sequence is CASSSTSGIDTQYF. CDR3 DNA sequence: TGCGCCAGCAGCTCGACTAGCGGGATAGATACGCAGTATTTT.

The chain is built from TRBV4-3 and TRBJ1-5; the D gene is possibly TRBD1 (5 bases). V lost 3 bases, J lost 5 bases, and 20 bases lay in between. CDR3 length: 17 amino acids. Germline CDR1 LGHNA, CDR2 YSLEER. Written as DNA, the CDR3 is TGCGCCAGCAGCCAGCGGATTGGGGCAGGGATGGATCAGCCCCAGCATTTT. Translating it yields CASSQRIGAGMDQPQHF.

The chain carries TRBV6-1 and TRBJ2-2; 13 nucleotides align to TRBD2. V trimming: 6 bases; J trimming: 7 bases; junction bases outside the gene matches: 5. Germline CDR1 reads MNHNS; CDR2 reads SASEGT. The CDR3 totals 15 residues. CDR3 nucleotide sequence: TGTGCCAGCAGCACTAGCGGGAGGGCCTACGGGGAGCTGTTTTTT. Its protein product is CASSTSGRAYGELFF.

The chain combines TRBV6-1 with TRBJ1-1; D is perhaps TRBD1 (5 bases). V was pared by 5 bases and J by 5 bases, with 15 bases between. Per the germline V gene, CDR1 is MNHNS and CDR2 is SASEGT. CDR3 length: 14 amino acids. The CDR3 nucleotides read TGTGCCAGCAGTCCTCCCTATAAGGGGACTGAAGCTTTCTTT. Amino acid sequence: CASSPPYKGTEAFF.

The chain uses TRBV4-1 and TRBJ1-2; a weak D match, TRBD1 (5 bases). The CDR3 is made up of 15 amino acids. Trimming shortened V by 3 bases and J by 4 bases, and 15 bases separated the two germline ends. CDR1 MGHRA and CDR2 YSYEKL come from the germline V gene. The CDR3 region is CASSHKQDAPYGYTF. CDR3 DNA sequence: TGCGCCAGCAGCCACAAACAGGACGCCCCCTATGGCTACACCTTC.

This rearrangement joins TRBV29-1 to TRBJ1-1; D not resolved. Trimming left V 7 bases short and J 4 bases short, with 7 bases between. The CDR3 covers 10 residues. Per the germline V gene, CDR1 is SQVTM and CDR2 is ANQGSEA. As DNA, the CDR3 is TGCAGCGGGTTAGTCACTGAAGCTTTCTTT. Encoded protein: CSGLVTEAFF.

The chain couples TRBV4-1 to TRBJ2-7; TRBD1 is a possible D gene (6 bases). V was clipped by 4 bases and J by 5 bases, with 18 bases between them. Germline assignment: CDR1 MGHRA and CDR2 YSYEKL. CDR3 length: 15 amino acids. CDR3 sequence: CASSLGQSRLDEQYF. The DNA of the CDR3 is TGCGCCAGCAGCCTCGGACAGTCCCGCCTGGACGAGCAGTACTTC.

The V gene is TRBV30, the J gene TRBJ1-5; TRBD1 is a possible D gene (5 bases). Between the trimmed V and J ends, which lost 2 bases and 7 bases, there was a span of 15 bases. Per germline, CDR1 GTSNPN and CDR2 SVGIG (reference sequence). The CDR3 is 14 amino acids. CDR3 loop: CAWSRGRAEQPQHF. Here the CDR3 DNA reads TGTGCCTGGAGTAGGGGCAGGGCGGAACAGCCCCAGCATTTT. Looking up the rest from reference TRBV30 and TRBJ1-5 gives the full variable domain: SQTIHQWPATLVQPVGSPLSLECTVEGTSNPNLYWYRQAAGRGLQLLFYSVGIGQISSEVPQNLSASRPQDRQFILSSKKLLLSDSGFYLCAWSRGRAEQPQHFGDGTRLSIL.

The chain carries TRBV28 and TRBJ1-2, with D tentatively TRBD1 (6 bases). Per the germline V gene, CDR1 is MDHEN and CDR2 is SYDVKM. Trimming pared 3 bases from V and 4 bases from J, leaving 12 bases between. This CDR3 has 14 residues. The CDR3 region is CASSFNNRAYGYTF. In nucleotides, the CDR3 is TGTGCCAGCAGTTTCAATAACAGGGCCTATGGCTACACCTTC.

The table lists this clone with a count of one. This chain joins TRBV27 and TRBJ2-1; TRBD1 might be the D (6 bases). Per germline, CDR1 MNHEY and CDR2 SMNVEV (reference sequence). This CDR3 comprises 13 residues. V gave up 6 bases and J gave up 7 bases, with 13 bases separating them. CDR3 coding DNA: TGTGCCAGCAGCATGACAGGCTTGAATGAGCAGTTCTTC. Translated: CASSMTGLNEQFF.

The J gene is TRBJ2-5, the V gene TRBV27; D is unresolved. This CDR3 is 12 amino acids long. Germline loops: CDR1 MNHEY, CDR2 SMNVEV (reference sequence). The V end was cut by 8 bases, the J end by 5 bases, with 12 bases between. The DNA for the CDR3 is TGTGCCAGCGGAGATGTACGGGAGACCCAGTACTTC. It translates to CASGDVRETQYF.

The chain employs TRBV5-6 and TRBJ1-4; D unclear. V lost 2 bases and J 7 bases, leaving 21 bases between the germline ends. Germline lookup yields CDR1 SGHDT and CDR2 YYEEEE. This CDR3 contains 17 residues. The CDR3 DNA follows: TGTGCCAGCAGCTTTAAATTTTTGGGTCCGTCGGGTGAAAAACTGTTTTTT. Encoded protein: CASSFKFLGPSGEKLFF.

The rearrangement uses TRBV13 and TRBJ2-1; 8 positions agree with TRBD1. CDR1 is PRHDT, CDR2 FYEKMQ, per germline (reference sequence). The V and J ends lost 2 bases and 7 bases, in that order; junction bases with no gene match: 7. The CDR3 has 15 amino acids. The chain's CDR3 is CASSLSGQGQNEQFF. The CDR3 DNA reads TGTGCCAGCAGCTTATCCGGACAGGGCCAAAATGAGCAGTTCTTC.

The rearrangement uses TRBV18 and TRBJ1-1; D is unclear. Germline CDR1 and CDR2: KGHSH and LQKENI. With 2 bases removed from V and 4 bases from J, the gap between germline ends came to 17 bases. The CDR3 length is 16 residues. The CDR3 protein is CASSPNRYGGGTEAFF. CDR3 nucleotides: TGTGCCAGCTCACCAAATAGGTACGGAGGTGGCACTGAAGCTTTCTTT.

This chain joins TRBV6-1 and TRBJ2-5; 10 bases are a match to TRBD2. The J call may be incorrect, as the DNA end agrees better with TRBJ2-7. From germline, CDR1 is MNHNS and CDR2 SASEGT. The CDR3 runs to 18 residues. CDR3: CASSAFLAGEPSSYEQYF. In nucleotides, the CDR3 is TGTGCCAGCAGTGCATTCCTAGCGGGAGAACCCAGCTCCTACGAGCAGTACTTC.

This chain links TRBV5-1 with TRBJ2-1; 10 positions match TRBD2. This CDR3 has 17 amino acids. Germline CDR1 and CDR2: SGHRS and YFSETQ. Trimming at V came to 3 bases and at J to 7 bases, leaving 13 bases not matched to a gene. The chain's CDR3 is CASSSYPTSGMANEQFF. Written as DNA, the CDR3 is TGCGCCAGCAGCTCATACCCCACTAGCGGGATGGCTAATGAGCAGTTCTTC.